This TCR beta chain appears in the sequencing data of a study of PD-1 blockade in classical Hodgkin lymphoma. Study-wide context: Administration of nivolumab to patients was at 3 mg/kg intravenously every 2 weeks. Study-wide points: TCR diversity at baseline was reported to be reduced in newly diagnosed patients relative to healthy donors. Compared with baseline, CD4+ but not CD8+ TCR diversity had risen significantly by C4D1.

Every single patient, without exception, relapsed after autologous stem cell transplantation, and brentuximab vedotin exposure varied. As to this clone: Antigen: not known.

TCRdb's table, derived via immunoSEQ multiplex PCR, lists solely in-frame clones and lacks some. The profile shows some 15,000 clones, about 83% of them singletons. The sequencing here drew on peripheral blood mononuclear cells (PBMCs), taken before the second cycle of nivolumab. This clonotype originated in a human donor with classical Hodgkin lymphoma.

CDR3 nucleotide sequence: TGTGCCAGCAGCTCGAACGGTCCCTCTGGAAACACCATATATTTT. Its translation: CASSSNGPSGNTIYF. The chain couples TRBV5-6 to TRBJ1-3, with D unresolved. Germline loops: CDR1 SGHDT, CDR2 YYEEEE. V lost 3 bases to trimming and J lost 0 bases, with 10 bases between them. The length of the CDR3 is 15 residues.